Listed here are 17 T cell receptor beta chains from one sample, sequenced in a study of shared clonotypes between healthy human individuals (TCRdb year 2020). The protocol used for the library was the immunoSEQ multiplex PCR assay. TCRdb obtained this table from immuneACCESS and retained in-frame rearrangements with V and J assigned. These tables miss some clones; where compared with another copy, unresolved V genes account for less than half of the shortfall, and the remainder is unexplained. This sample is represented by hundreds of thousands of clones; 90% to 97% of them were singletons. The top ten constitute less than 0.06% of the sample. Sequenced sample: naive CD4+ T cells sorted from blood. This specimen's cell subset or site label, per the study, means: CD45RA+ positively selected. The receptors derive from a woman aged 30 to 39 in good health.

This clone was seen a single time. V gene TRBV6-1 combines with J gene TRBJ1-2; perhaps TRBD1 as D (5 bases). Between the trimmed V and J ends, which lost 3 bases and 4 bases, there was a span of 9 bases. Germline lookup yields CDR1 MNHNS and CDR2 SASEGT. This CDR3 is built from 13 residues. The CDR3 loop is CASSEGPSYGYTF. The CDR3 coding sequence is TGTGCCAGCAGTGAGGGACCGTCCTATGGCTACACCTTC.

The J gene is TRBJ2-2, the V gene TRBV27; a possible D gene is TRBD2 (6 bases). CDR1 and CDR2 (germline): MNHEY, SMNVEV (reference sequence). Trimming removed 6 bases from V and 7 bases from J, with 18 bases in between. The CDR3 extends over 15 amino acids. CDR3 bases: TGTGCCAGCAGCCCACGCCGAACGGGGGTCGGGGAGCTGTTTTTT. This sequence encodes CASSPRRTGVGELFF.

This chain uses TRBV6-6 with TRBJ2-2; 9 bases align to TRBD2. Germline loops: CDR1 MNHNY, CDR2 SVGAGI (reference sequence). CDR3 length equals 16 residues. V trimming: 2 bases; J trimming: 2 bases; junction bases outside the gene matches: 3. CDR3: CASSYLAGINTGELFF. CDR3 coding DNA: TGTGCCAGCAGTTACCTAGCGGGGATAAACACCGGGGAGCTGTTTTTT.

The chain is built from TRBV19 and TRBJ1-2; D is uncertain. The germline CDR1 and CDR2 sequences are LNHDA and SQIVND (reference sequence). V dropped 11 bases and J dropped 5 bases, with 24 bases sitting between them. The CDR3 length is 15 residues. The CDR3 reads CASKSGSGEKYGYTF. In DNA form, the CDR3 reads TGTGCCTCTAAAAGCGGCAGTGGGGAGAAGTATGGCTACACCTTC.

The rearrangement links TRBV11-2 to TRBJ1-2, with 7 positions matching TRBD1. The CDR3 is 13 amino acids. V gave up 3 bases and J gave up 7 bases; unmatched junction bases: 5. Germline V gene data show CDR1 as SGHAT and CDR2 as FQNNGV. The CDR3 DNA follows: TGTGCCAGCAGCTTCGACAGGGTGGCTGGCTACACCTTC. It codes for CASSFDRVAGYTF.

Concerning this clone itself: The same CDR3 also results from other DNA sequences found in this sample. The chain links TRBV5-4 to TRBJ1-2, with 8 positions matching TRBD1. Germline V gene data show CDR1 as SGHNT and CDR2 as YYREEE (reference sequence). The CDR3 contains 13 residues. The V segment lost 0 bases and the J segment 5 bases; nucleotides outside the gene matches: 0. The DNA of the CDR3 is TGTGCCAGCAGCTTGGACAGGGGGTATGGCTACACCTTC. It yields the protein CASSLDRGYGYTF.

V usage is TRBV25-1 and J usage is TRBJ2-1; TRBD2 aligns across 10 bases. Germline V gene data show CDR1 as MGHDK and CDR2 as SYGVNS. The CDR3 spans 18 residues. J gave up 6 bases and V 1 base, and 12 bases lay outside the gene matches. CDR3: CASSEWGASGSLRNEQFF. The CDR3 DNA is TGTGCCAGCAGTGAATGGGGTGCTAGCGGGAGTCTACGCAATGAGCAGTTCTTC.

The chain couples TRBV6-5 to TRBJ2-5, with 8 bases lining up with TRBD2. The CDR3 sequence is 15 residues long. Germline V lookup: CDR1 MNHEY, CDR2 SVGAGI. V shed 0 bases and J 4 bases; nucleotides not matched to a gene: 4. DNA for the CDR3: TGTGCCAGCAGTTACTCGGAACTAGCGGCAGAGACCCAGTACTTC. Its protein product is CASSYSELAAETQYF.

The rearrangement joins TRBV5-4 to TRBJ2-3; D ambiguous. Germline CDR1 reads SGHNT; CDR2 reads YYREEE (reference sequence). Trimming removed 6 bases from V and 5 bases from J, with 19 bases in between. This CDR3 is built from 15 residues. Here the CDR3 reads CASNGPGHWGDTQYF. In nucleotides, the CDR3 is TGTGCCAGCAACGGACCGGGCCACTGGGGAGATACGCAGTATTTT. Combining the CDR3 with reference TRBV5-4 and TRBJ2-3 gives the whole variable domain ETGVTQSPTHLIKTRGQQVTLRCSSQSGHNTVSWYQQALGQGPQFIFQYYREEENGRGNFPPRFSGLQFPNYSSELNVNALELDDSALYLCASNGPGHWGDTQYFGPGTRLTVL.

This clone was recorded a few times. The chain couples TRBV15 to TRBJ1-2; D not resolved. Trimming pared 0 bases from V and 2 bases from J, leaving 4 bases between. CDR3 length: 13 residues. Germline CDR1 is LNHNV and CDR2 is YYDKDF (reference sequence). CDR3 region: CATSRDGNYGYTF. The DNA of the CDR3 is TGTGCCACCAGCAGAGATGGGAACTATGGCTACACCTTC. The whole variable domain, filled in from reference TRBV15 and TRBJ1-2, reads DAMVIQNPRYQVTQFGKPVTLSCSQTLNHNVMYWYQQKSSQAPKLLFHYYDKDFNNEADTPDNFQSRRPNTSFCFLDIRSPGLGDTAMYLCATSRDGNYGYTFGSGTRLTVV.

V gene TRBV4-2 combines with J gene TRBJ1-2; perhaps TRBD1 as D (5 bases). CDR1 LGHNA and CDR2 YNFKEQ come from the germline V gene. Trimming left V 3 bases short and J 7 bases short, with 18 bases between. This CDR3 comprises 15 residues. Written as DNA, the CDR3 is TGTGCCAGCAGCCAGGACCCCGGGGCTCGGGGTGGCTACACCTTC. Translating it yields CASSQDPGARGGYTF.

V and J are TRBV10-3 and TRBJ1-1; D is undetermined. Germline CDR1 ENHRY, CDR2 SYGVKD. V was cut by 3 bases and J by 6 bases, with 17 bases left in between. The CDR3 extends over 15 amino acids. The CDR3 protein is CAISDVPGRRSEAFF. DNA for the CDR3: TGTGCCATCAGTGATGTCCCCGGGAGGAGATCTGAAGCTTTCTTT.

The chain combines TRBV19 with TRBJ2-5, with D perhaps being TRBD1 or TRBD2 (5 bases each). Germline CDR1 is LNHDA and CDR2 is SQIVND (reference sequence). Trimming pared 6 bases from V and 5 bases from J, leaving 19 bases between. The CDR3 loop spans 15 amino acids. CDR3 sequence (DNA): TGTGCCAGTAGAGGGACCTCAACGGGCTTGGAGACCCAGTACTTC. Translating gives CASRGTSTGLETQYF.

The J gene is TRBJ2-7, the V gene TRBV29-1, with 7 bases identical to TRBD2. Germline V CDR1 and CDR2: SQVTM, ANQGSEA. The CDR3 extends over 15 amino acids. V dropped 1 base and J dropped 11; count of bases not matched to a gene: 17. DNA for the CDR3: TGCAGCGTTGAAGTTTGGGGCTCGCGGGAGTTGGTGAAGTACTTC. It translates to CSVEVWGSRELVKYF.

The chain uses TRBV2 and TRBJ1-4; D unclear. Trimming took 0 bases from V and 3 from J, leaving 8 bases between them. Germline V gene sequence: CDR1 SNHLY, CDR2 FYNNEI. This CDR3 contains 15 residues. As DNA, the CDR3 is TGTGCCAGCAGTGAAGCTGGGGTGGCTAATGAAAAACTGTTTTTT. Its translation is CASSEAGVANEKLFF.

This clone was recorded once. The CDR3 DNA sequence: TGTGCCAGCAGCTGGACTGGGACAGGCAAAGAGCAGTACTTC. It is translated as CASSWTGTGKEQYF. This rearrangement joins TRBV5-4 to TRBJ2-7; 8 bases map to TRBD1. Germline assignment: CDR1 SGHNT and CDR2 YYREEE (reference sequence). This CDR3 has 14 residues. V lost 3 bases and J lost 7; bases outside the gene matches: 9. Complete variable domain (other parts from reference TRBV5-4 and TRBJ2-7): ETGVTQSPTHLIKTRGQQVTLRCSSQSGHNTVSWYQQALGQGPQFIFQYYREEENGRGNFPPRFSGLQFPNYSSELNVNALELDDSALYLCASSWTGTGKEQYFGPGTRLTVT.

This clone was observed a handful of times. This chain joins TRBV7-9 and TRBJ1-5; 9 positions agree with TRBD1. The CDR3 totals 15 residues. With V trimmed by 4 bases and J by 4 bases, 5 bases remained unmatched. Looked up from germline, CDR1 is SEHNR and CDR2 is FQNEAQ (reference sequence). The CDR3 region is CASSYGTGNNQPQHF. The CDR3 DNA sequence: TGTGCCAGCAGCTACGGGACAGGGAATAATCAGCCCCAGCATTTT.